The rows below give T cell receptor beta chains drawn from one sample of a study of graft-versus-host responses after intestinal transplantation. These receptors have no known antigen. TCRdb's copy holds only in-frame clones and misses some; the assay was immunoSEQ multiplex PCR. The table has about 88,000 clones, more than 85% seen once. Material: unstimulated CD4+ T cells sorted from spleen or lymph node cells, obtained before transplant. Receptor source: a human donor who was the organ donor for an intestinal transplant. The CDR3 runs from the conserved cysteine through the conserved F or W. The order of the fields is V gene, J gene, D gene, clone size, CDR3 protein, CDR3 DNA. The D gene is left open where the match is weak. Clone size is not always given. Where it is, it says once, few, many or a class for expanded clones.

TRBV7-3	TRBJ1-2	TRBD1	NA	CASSPTGAGGYTF	TGTGCCAGCAGCCCGACAGGGGCTGGGGGCTACACCTTC
TRBV5-4	TRBJ1-2	NA	NA	CASSLQGLQGYTF	TGTGCCAGCAGCCTTCAGGGGCTTCAAGGCTACACCTTC
TRBV6-5	TRBJ2-7	TRBD2	NA	CASSYGRGGYEQYF	TGTGCCAGCAGTTACGGGCGGGGGGGCTACGAGCAGTACTTC
TRBV2	TRBJ2-1	NA	NA	CASSLRLNEQFF	TGTGCCAGCAGTCTTAGACTAAATGAGCAGTTCTTC
TRBV30	TRBJ2-2	NA	NA	CAWRQQTGELFF	TGTGCCTGGAGACAACAGACCGGGGAGCTGTTTTTT
TRBV6-4	TRBJ2-6	TRBD2	NA	CASSEASGLTEANVLTF	TGTGCCAGCAGTGAGGCTAGCGGTCTGACTGAGGCCAACGTCCTGACTTTC
TRBV19	TRBJ1-1	NA	NA	CASSIGRGMNTEAFF	TGTGCCAGTAGTATTGGTAGGGGGATGAACACTGAAGCTTTCTTT
TRBV25-1	TRBJ2-5	TRBD1	NA	CASRKGQGRETQYF	TGTGCCAGCAGGAAGGGACAGGGGCGCGAGACCCAGTACTTC
TRBV10-3	TRBJ1-2	TRBD1	NA	CAISESYATGQNYGYTF	TGTGCCATCAGTGAGTCTTACGCCACGGGACAGAATTATGGCTACACCTTC
TRBV10-2	TRBJ2-7	TRBD1	NA	CASSRTGGSRYSYEQYF	TGCGCCAGCAGCCGCACAGGGGGGAGTAGATATAGCTACGAGCAGTACTTC
TRBV19	TRBJ2-7	NA	NA	CASSILQGHTYEQYF	TGTGCCAGTAGTATCCTGCAGGGCCATACCTACGAGCAGTACTTC
TRBV6-5	TRBJ1-2	NA	NA	CASSYSGNRPISGYTF	TGTGCCAGCAGTTACTCAGGAAACAGGCCCATCTCTGGCTACACCTTC
TRBV6-6	TRBJ2-7	NA	NA	CASKGQNPSYEQYF	TGTGCCAGCAAAGGACAGAACCCCTCCTACGAGCAGTACTTC
TRBV29-1	TRBJ2-3	TRBD2	NA	CSVVLAGGLVDTQYF	TGCAGCGTTGTGCTAGCGGGGGGGCTGGTAGATACGCAGTATTTT
TRBV6-5	TRBJ2-7	TRBD2	NA	CASSYAGGPPYEQYF	TGTGCCAGCAGTTACGCGGGAGGTCCCCCCTACGAGCAGTACTTC
TRBV28	TRBJ2-1	NA	NA	CASSLRLYNEQFF	TGTGCCAGCAGTCTGAGACTGTACAATGAGCAGTTCTTC
TRBV2	TRBJ2-7	TRBD2	NA	CASSLLAGGPVDEQYF	TGTGCCAGCAGCTTACTAGCGGGAGGGCCTGTCGACGAGCAGTACTTC
TRBV11-3	TRBJ2-7	NA	NA	CASSLFSGDYEQYF	TGTGCCAGCAGCTTATTTTCAGGGGATTACGAGCAGTACTTC
TRBV18	TRBJ2-5	TRBD2	NA	CASSLAGAEETQYF	TGTGCCAGCTCCTTAGCGGGAGCGGAGGAGACCCAGTACTTC
TRBV10-3	TRBJ2-7	NA	NA	CAISDPRGGYEQYF	TGTGCCATCAGTGATCCCAGGGGTGGTTACGAGCAGTACTTC
TRBV6-1	TRBJ2-7	TRBD2	NA	CASSVLAGGAYEQYF	TGTGCCAGCAGTGTACTAGCGGGAGGTGCCTACGAGCAGTACTTC
TRBV5-4	TRBJ2-1	TRBD2	NA	CASSTGLVDNEQFF	TGTGCCAGCAGCACGGGACTAGTAGACAATGAGCAGTTCTTC
TRBV15	TRBJ2-1	NA	NA	CATSLRVAGEQFF	TGTGCCACCAGCCTACGGGTGGCGGGAGAGCAGTTCTTC
TRBV5-1	TRBJ2-6	TRBD2	NA	CASSLSFPTGLAGGTSGANVLTF	TGCGCCAGCAGCTTGAGTTTTCCTACGGGACTAGCGGGAGGGACCTCTGGGGCCAACGTCCTGACTTTC
TRBV19	TRBJ2-7	NA	NA	CASSRGGATYEQYF	TGTGCCAGTAGTAGAGGCGGCGCAACCTACGAGCAGTACTTC
TRBV11-2	TRBJ2-3	TRBD1	NA	CASSLDRADTQYF	TGTGCCAGCAGCTTGGACAGGGCAGATACGCAGTATTTT
TRBV2	TRBJ2-1	TRBD2	NA	CASTERGGPSYNEQFF	TGTGCCAGCACTGAGCGGGGGGGACCCTCCTACAATGAGCAGTTCTTC
TRBV2	TRBJ1-5	NA	few	CASTDIQSNQPQHF	TGTGCCAGCACCGATATACAGAGCAATCAGCCCCAGCATTTT
TRBV7-9	TRBJ2-7	TRBD2	NA	CASSFERGPYEQYF	TGTGCCAGCAGCTTCGAGCGGGGACCCTACGAGCAGTACTTC
TRBV5-1	TRBJ2-7	NA	NA	CASSLGQIHGEQYF	TGCGCCAGCAGCTTGGGACAGATACATGGCGAGCAGTACTTC
TRBV6-5	TRBJ2-3	NA	NA	CASSLDSPDTDTQYF	TGTGCCAGCAGTCTGGACTCACCGGACACAGATACGCAGTATTTT
TRBV2	TRBJ1-6	NA	NA	CASSGTENYNSPLHF	TGTGCCAGCAGTGGGACAGAAAACTATAATTCACCCCTCCACTTT
TRBV11-2	TRBJ2-7	TRBD1	NA	CASSTHRGGSYEQYF	TGTGCCAGCAGCACTCACAGGGGTGGCTCCTACGAGCAGTACTTC
TRBV12-5	TRBJ2-7	TRBD1	NA	CASGLVLSDREPYEQYF	TGTGCTAGTGGTTTGGTACTCTCGGACAGGGAACCCTACGAGCAGTACTTC
TRBV29-1	TRBJ2-1	NA	NA	CSVGGDSNEQFF	TGCAGCGTTGGTGGGGACTCCAATGAGCAGTTCTTC
TRBV28	TRBJ2-7	TRBD1	NA	CASRNRDRTYEQYF	TGTGCCAGCCGAAACCGGGACAGAACCTACGAGCAGTACTTC
TRBV18	TRBJ1-5	TRBD1	NA	CASSLWDSNNQPQHF	TGTGCCAGCTCTCTGTGGGACAGCAACAATCAGCCCCAGCATTTT
TRBV19	TRBJ1-1	TRBD1	NA	CATTRTGWVPAAFF	TGTGCCACTACACGGACAGGGTGGGTTCCGGCCGCTTTCTTT
TRBV20-1	TRBJ1-1	NA	NA	CSASWAVEAFF	TGCAGTGCTAGCTGGGCCGTCGAAGCTTTCTTT
TRBV5-1	TRBJ2-5	NA	NA	CASSLGPEETQYF	TGCGCCAGCAGCTTGGGGCCTGAAGAGACCCAGTACTTC
TRBV25-1	TRBJ1-5	NA	NA	CASSTGNQPQHF	TGTGCCAGCAGTACAGGCAATCAGCCCCAGCATTTT
TRBV5-1	TRBJ2-1	TRBD2	NA	CASSLEGGGGYNEQFF	TGCGCCAGCAGCTTGGAGGGCGGGGGGGGATACAATGAGCAGTTCTTC
TRBV29-1	TRBJ1-1	TRBD1	NA	CSVEGRQGGTEAFF	TGCAGCGTTGAAGGGCGGCAGGGGGGCACTGAAGCTTTCTTT
TRBV25-1	TRBJ1-4	TRBD1	NA	CASSDPGQGDEKLFF	TGTGCCAGCAGTGACCCGGGACAGGGCGATGAAAAACTGTTTTTT
TRBV6-6	TRBJ1-3	TRBD1	NA	CASSSVGQGGNTIYF	TGTGCCAGCAGTTCCGTCGGACAGGGTGGAAACACCATATATTTT
TRBV19	TRBJ2-1	TRBD2	NA	CASSFLAGGAEQFF	TGTGCCAGTAGTTTCCTAGCGGGAGGGGCTGAGCAGTTCTTC
TRBV7-3	TRBJ2-3	TRBD1	once	CASSLWAGGQITDTQYF	TGTGCCAGCAGCTTATGGGCTGGGGGACAGATCACAGATACGCAGTATTTT
TRBV15	TRBJ1-2	NA	NA	CATSIEYTKSNYGYTF	TGTGCCACCAGCATCGAATACACCAAATCCAATTATGGCTACACCTTC
TRBV6-5	TRBJ2-1	TRBD2	NA	CASRGTNYNEQFF	TGTGCCAGCAGGGGGACTAACTACAATGAGCAGTTCTTC
TRBV28	TRBJ1-5	NA	NA	CASIGGGNQPQHF	TGTGCCAGCATCGGGGGTGGCAATCAGCCCCAGCATTTT
TRBV21-1	TRBJ1-2	NA	NA	CASSMIGEDGYTF	TGTGCCAGCAGCATGATAGGGGAGGACGGCTACACCTTC
TRBV11-2	TRBJ1-4	NA	NA	CASSLYREKLFF	TGTGCCAGCAGCTTATACAGAGAAAAACTGTTTTTT
TRBV2	TRBJ2-6	NA	NA	CASSLQEPGANVLTF	TGTGCCAGCAGCCTACAGGAACCTGGGGCCAACGTCCTGACTTTC
TRBV6-6	TRBJ1-5	NA	NA	CASSRRGNQPQHF	TGTGCCAGCAGTCGAAGGGGAAATCAGCCCCAGCATTTT